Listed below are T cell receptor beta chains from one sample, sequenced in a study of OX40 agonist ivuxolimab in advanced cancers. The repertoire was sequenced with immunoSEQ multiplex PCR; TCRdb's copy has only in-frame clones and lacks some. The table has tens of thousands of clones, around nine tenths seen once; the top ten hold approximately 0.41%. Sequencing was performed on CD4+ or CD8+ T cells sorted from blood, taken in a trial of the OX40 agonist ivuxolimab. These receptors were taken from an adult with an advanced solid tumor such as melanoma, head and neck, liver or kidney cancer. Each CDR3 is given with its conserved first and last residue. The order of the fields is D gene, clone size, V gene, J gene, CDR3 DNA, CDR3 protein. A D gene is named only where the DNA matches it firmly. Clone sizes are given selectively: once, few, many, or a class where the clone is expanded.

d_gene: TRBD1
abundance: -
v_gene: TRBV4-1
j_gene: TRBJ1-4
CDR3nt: TGCGCCAGCAGCCAAGACGGGACAGGGTTTACTGAAAAACTGTTTTTT
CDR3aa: CASSQDGTGFTEKLFF

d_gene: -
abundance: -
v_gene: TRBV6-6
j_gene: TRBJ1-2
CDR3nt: TGTGCCAGCAGTTACCCAGAGGGGGGCCACTATGGCTACACCTTC
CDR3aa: CASSYPEGGHYGYTF

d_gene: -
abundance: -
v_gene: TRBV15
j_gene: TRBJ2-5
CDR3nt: TGTGCCACCAGCAGAGGAGCATCGGTCCAAGAGACCCAGTACTTC
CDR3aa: CATSRGASVQETQYF

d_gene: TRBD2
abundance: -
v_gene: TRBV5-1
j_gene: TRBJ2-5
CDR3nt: TGCGCCAGCAGATTAGAACTAGCGGGAGGTAAAGAGACCCAGTACTTC
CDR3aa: CASRLELAGGKETQYF

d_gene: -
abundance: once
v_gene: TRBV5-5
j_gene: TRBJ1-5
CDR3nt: TGTGCCAGCAGCGCTGGGGGCGAAAATCAGCCCCAGCATTTT
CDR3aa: CASSAGGENQPQHF

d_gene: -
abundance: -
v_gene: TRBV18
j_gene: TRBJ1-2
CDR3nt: TGTGCCAGCTCACCAGAGGGGCGAAACTATGGCTACACCTTC
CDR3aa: CASSPEGRNYGYTF

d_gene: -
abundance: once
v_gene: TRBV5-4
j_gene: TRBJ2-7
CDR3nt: TGTGCCAGCAGCTTGTACAATAGGGTCAACGAGCAGTACTTC
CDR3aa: CASSLYNRVNEQYF

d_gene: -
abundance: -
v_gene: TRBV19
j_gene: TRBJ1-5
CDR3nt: TGTGCCAGTAGTAACTCCGCCAGGGACAATCAGCCCCAGCATTTT
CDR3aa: CASSNSARDNQPQHF

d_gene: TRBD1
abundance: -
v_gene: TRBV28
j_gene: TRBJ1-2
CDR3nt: TGTGCCAGCAGGCAGAGGGACAGGTGGGATGGCTACACCTTC
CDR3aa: CASRQRDRWDGYTF

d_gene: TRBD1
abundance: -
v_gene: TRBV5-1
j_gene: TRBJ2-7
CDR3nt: TGCGCCAGCAGCTACGGGACAGGGACTTCCTACGAGCAGTACTTC
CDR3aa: CASSYGTGTSYEQYF

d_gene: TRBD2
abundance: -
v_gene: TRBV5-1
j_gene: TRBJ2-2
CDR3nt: TGCGCCAGCAGCCTGCCCGGGACTAGCGGGAAATACACCGGGGAGCTGTTTTTT
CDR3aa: CASSLPGTSGKYTGELFF

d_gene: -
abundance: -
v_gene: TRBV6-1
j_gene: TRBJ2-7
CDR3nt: TGTGCCAGCAGTGGTTCTGGGGACAACGAGCAGTACTTC
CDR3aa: CASSGSGDNEQYF

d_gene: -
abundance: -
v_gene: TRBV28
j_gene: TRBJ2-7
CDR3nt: TGTGCCAGCAGACCCGGGACTGATGTGTGGTACGAGCAGTACTTC
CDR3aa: CASRPGTDVWYEQYF

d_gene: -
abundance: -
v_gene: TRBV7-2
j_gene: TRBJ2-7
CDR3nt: TGTGCCAGCAGCTTAGTCGGCTCCCCCCGCGAGCAGTACTTC
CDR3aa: CASSLVGSPREQYF

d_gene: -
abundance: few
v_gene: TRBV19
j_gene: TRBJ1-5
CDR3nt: TGTGCCAGTAGTCAATCTGCCGATCAGCCCCAGCATTTT
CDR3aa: CASSQSADQPQHF

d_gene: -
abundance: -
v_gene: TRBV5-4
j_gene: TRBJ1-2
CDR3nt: TGTGCCAGCAGCTTGGCCCGGGACCCCTATGGCTACACCTTC
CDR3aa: CASSLARDPYGYTF

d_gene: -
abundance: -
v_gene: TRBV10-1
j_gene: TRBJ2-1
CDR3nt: TGCGCCAGCAGCGGGTATTGGGGCGATGAGCAGTTCTTC
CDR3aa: CASSGYWGDEQFF

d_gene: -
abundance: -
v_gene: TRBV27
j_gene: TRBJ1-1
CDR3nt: TGTGCCAGCAGTCCCCCGGGCGGGAACACTGAAGCTTTCTTT
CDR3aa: CASSPPGGNTEAFF

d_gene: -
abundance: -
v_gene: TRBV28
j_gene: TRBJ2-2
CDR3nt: TGTGCCAGCAGACCCGAAGTTCCCGGGGAGCTGTTTTTT
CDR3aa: CASRPEVPGELFF

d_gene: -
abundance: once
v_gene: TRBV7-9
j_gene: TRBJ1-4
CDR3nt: TGTGCCAGCAGCTCCGACTTCAGACTTGAAAAACTGTTTTTT
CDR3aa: CASSSDFRLEKLFF

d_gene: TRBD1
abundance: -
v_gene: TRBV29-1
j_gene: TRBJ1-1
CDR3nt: TGCAGCGTTGGGGAGGGGGCACCGAACACTGAAGCTTTCTTT
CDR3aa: CSVGEGAPNTEAFF

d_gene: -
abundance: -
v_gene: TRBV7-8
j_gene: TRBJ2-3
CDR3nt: TGTGCCAGCAGCTTTAGCGGAGCCACAGATACGCAGTATTTT
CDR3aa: CASSFSGATDTQYF

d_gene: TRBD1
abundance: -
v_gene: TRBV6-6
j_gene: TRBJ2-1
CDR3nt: TGTGCCAGCAGTTACTCGGGACAGGGAAGCAATGAGCAGTTCTTC
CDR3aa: CASSYSGQGSNEQFF

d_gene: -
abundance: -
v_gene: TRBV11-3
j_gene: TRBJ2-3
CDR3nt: TGTGCCAGCAGCCCTGCGGCGAGCACAGATACGCAGTATTTT
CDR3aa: CASSPAASTDTQYF

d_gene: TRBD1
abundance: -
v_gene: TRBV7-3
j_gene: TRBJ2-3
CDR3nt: TGTGCCAGCAGCTTATCTAGCCCGGGACAGGGTAGCCCAGATACGCAGTATTTT
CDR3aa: CASSLSSPGQGSPDTQYF

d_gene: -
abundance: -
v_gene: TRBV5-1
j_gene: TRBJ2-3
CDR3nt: TGCGCCAGCAGCTTGCTGGCGGCGGCAGATACGCAGTATTTT
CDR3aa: CASSLLAAADTQYF

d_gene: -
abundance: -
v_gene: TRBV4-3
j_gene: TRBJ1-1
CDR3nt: TGCGCCAGCAGCCAAGATATCTGGAGTGGGAACACTGAAGCTTTCTTT
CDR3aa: CASSQDIWSGNTEAFF

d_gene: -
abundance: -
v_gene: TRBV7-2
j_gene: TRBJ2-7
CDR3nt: TGTGCCAGCAGCTTAGTACGGGACTCCTACGAGCAGTACTTC
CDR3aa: CASSLVRDSYEQYF

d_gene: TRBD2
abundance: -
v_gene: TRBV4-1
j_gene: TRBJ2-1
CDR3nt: TGCGCCAGCAGCCAAGCTAGCGGGAGGGCCGTAGGGAATGAGCAGTTCTTC
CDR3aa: CASSQASGRAVGNEQFF

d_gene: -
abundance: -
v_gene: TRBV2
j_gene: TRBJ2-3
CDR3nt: TGTGCCAAGACCCGGGGAGATACGCAGTATTTT
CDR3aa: CAKTRGDTQYF

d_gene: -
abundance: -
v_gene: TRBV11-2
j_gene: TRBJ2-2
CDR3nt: TGTGCCAGCAGCTTAGGCCCCACCACAGGGGAGCTGTTTTTT
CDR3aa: CASSLGPTTGELFF

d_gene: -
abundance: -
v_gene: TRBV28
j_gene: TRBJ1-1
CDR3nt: TGTGCCAGCAGGACCCCAGGTGGGAACACTGAAGCTTTCTTT
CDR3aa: CASRTPGGNTEAFF

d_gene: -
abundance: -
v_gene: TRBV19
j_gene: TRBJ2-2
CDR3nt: TGTGCCAGTAGTACGCAGCAGAGCACCGGGGAGCTGTTTTTT
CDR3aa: CASSTQQSTGELFF

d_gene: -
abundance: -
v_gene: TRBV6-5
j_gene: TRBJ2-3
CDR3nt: TGTGCCAGCAGGAAAGGGACTTCCACAGATACGCAGTATTTT
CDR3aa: CASRKGTSTDTQYF

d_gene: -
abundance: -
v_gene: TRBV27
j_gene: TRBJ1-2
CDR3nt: TGTGCCAGCAGACCTAACGGGGGGGAGGGTGGCTACACCTTC
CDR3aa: CASRPNGGEGGYTF

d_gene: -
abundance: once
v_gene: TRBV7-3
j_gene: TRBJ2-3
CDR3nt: TGTGCCAGCAGCTTGGGCCTAAGCACAGATACGCAGTATTTT
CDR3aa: CASSLGLSTDTQYF

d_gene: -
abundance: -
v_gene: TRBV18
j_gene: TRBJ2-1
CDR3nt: TGTGCCAGCTCGCCAACTAGCTACGGTGAGCAGTTCTTC
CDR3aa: CASSPTSYGEQFF

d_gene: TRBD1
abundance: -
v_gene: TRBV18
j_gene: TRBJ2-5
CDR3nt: TGTGCCAGCTCACCACCGACAGGGGCCAGGGAGACCCAGTACTTC
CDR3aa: CASSPPTGARETQYF

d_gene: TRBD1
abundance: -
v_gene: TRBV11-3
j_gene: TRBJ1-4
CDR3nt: TGTGCCAGCAGCTTAGGACAGGGATTCGTTGAAAAACTGTTTTTT
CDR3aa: CASSLGQGFVEKLFF

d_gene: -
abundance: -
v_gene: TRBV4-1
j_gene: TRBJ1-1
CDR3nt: TGCGCCAGCAGCCAAGGTATTATAGAGGGTTGGGCTGAAGCTTTCTTT
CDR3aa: CASSQGIIEGWAEAFF

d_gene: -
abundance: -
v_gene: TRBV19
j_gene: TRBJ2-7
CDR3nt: TGTGCCAGTAGCAAGGGACGTTCCTACGAGCAGTACTTC
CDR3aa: CASSKGRSYEQYF

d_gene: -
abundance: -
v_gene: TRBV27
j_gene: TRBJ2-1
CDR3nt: TGTGCCAGCTCCGGGACACAACCTTACAATGAGCAGTTCTTC
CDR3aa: CASSGTQPYNEQFF

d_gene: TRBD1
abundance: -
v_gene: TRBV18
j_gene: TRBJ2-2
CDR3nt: TGTGCCAGCTCACAAGGACAGGGCGCGGTCGCCGGGGAGCTGTTTTTT
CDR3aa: CASSQGQGAVAGELFF

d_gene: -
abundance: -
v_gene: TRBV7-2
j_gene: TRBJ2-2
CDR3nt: TGTGCCAGCAGCTTAGTCAGTACCGGGGAGCTGTTTTTT
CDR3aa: CASSLVSTGELFF

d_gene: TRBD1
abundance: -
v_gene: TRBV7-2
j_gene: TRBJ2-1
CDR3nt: TGTGCCAGCAGCCCGGGACAGGCTTACAATGAGCAGTTCTTC
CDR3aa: CASSPGQAYNEQFF

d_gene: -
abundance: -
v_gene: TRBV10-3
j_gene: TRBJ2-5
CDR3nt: TGTGCCATCAGTGAATTTGAAGAAGAGACCCAGTACTTC
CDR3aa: CAISEFEEETQYF